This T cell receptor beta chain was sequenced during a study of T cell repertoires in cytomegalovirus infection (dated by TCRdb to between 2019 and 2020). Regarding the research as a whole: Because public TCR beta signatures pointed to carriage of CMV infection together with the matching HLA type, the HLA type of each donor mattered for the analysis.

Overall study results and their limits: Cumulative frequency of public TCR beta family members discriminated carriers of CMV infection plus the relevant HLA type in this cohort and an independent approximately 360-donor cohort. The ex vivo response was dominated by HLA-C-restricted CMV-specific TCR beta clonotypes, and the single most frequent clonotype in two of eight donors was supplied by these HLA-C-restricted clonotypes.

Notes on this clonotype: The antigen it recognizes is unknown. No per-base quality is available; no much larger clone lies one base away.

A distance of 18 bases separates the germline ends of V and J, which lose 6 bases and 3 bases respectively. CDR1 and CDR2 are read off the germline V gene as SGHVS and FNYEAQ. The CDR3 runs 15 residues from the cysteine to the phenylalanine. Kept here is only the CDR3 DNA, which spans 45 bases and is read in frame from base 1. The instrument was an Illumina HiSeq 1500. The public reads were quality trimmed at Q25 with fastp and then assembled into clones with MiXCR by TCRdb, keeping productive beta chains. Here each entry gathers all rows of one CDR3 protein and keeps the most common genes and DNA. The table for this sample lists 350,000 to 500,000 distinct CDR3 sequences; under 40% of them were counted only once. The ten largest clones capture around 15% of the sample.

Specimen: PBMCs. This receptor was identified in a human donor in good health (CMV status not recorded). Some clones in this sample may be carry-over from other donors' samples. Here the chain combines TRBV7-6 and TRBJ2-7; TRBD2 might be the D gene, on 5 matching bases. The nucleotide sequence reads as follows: TGTGCCAGCAGTCCCCAAGGAGGCCTTCTCTACGAGCAGTACTTC. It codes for CASSPQGGLLYEQYF.